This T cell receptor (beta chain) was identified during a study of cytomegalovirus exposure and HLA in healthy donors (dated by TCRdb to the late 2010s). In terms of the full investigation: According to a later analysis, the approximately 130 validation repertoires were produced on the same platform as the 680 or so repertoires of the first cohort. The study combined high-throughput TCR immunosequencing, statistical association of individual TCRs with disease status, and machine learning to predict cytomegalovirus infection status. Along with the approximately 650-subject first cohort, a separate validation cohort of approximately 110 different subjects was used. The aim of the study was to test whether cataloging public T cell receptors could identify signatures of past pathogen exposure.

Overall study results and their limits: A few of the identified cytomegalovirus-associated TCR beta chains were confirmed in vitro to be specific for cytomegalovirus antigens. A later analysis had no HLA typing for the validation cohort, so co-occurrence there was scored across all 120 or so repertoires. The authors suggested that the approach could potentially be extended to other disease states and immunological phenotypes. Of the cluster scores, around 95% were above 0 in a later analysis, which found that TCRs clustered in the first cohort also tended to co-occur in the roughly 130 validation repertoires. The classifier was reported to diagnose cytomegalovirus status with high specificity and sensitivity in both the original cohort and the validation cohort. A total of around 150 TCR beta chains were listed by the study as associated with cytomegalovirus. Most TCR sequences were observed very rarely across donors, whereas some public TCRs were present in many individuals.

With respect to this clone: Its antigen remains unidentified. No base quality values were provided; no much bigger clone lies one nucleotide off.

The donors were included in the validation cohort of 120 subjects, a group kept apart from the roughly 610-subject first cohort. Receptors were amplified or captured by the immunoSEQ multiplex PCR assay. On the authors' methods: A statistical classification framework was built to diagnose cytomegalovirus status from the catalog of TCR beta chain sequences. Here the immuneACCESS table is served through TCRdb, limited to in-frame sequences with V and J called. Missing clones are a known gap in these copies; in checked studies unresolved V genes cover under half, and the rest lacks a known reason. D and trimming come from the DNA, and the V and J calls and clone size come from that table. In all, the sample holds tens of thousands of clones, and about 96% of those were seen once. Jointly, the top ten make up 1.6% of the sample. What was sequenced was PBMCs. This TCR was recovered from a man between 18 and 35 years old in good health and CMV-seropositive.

The CDR3 region: CASSPLAGGRENEQFF. Here is the DNA: TGCGCCAGCAGCCCCCTAGCGGGAGGCCGGGAGAATGAGCAGTTCTTC. In this chain, TRBV5-1 is recombined with TRBJ2-1, and 11 junction bases match TRBD2. The germline V gene encodes CDR1 SGHRS and CDR2 YFSETQ. Germline trimming amounts to 4 bases on V and 7 bases on J, with 10 as the count of junction bases outside the gene matches. The CDR3 contains 16 residues, cysteine and phenylalanine counted. Just CDR3 DNA is preserved here, 48 bases in frame from base 1.